This T cell receptor beta chain originates from a study of technical replicates of blood from several donors. Profiled with immunoSEQ multiplex PCR; TCRdb holds only in-frame clones, not every one. The top ten hold approximately 0.26% of the sample, which has roughly 93,000 clones, 95% seen once. Germline CDR1 reads MNHEY; CDR2 reads SVGAGI. V dropped 2 bases and J dropped 3 bases, with 14 bases sitting between them. The CDR3 loop spans 15 amino acids. The V and J genes are TRBV6-5 and TRBJ2-7; a possible D gene is TRBD1 (6 bases). Sequencing was done on a sample of T cells isolated from PBMCs. This clonotype originated in a human donor in good health. CDR3 sequence: CASSYEPGAGYEQYF. The DNA for the CDR3 is TGTGCCAGCAGTTACGAGCCAGGGGCGGGCTACGAGCAGTACTTC.